This entry lists 20 T cell receptor beta chains sequenced from one sample in a study of blood T cell repertoires in COVID-19. Using immunoSEQ multiplex PCR, the repertoire was profiled, and TCRdb retains in-frame clones only, with some absent. The sample consists of approximately 270,000 clones, 70% to 90% of them appearing once. The source material was peripheral blood. These receptors originate from a woman between 65 and 79 years old with acute or convalescent COVID-19.

The gene calls are TRBV30 and TRBJ1-6; TRBD1 aligns across 8 bases. With 2 bases clipped from V and 11 bases from J, the junction kept 11 bases outside the gene matches. The CDR3 totals 15 residues. Per the germline V gene, CDR1 is GTSNPN and CDR2 is SVGIG (reference sequence). CDR3 residues: CAWSLAGQGPPPLHF. CDR3 in DNA: TGTGCCTGGAGTTTAGCCGGACAGGGACCTCCACCCCTCCACTTT.

V usage is TRBV2 and J usage is TRBJ1-2; possible D gene TRBD1, 5 bases. Germline loops: CDR1 SNHLY, CDR2 FYNNEI. This CDR3 has 11 amino acids. Trimming took off 7 bases at V and 8 bases at J, with 11 bases between the two ends. The CDR3 DNA reads as TGTGCCAGCATGGGGGGGGAAGGCTACACCTTC. Protein sequence: CASMGGEGYTF.

The genes are TRBV9 and TRBJ2-1; D is perhaps TRBD1 (5 bases). The CDR3 is made up of 16 amino acids. Germline CDR1 is SGDLS and CDR2 is YYNGEE. V was pared by 4 bases and J by 6 bases, with 20 bases between. As DNA, the CDR3 is TGTGCCAGCAGCCCCCTGCAGGGTAAGGGGTCCAATGAGCAGTTCTTC. Encoded protein: CASSPLQGKGSNEQFF.

This clone was seen just once. The gene calls are TRBV18 and TRBJ1-1; D remains unclear. This CDR3 is 14 amino acids long. V was trimmed by 2 bases and J by 1 base, leaving 8 bases between them. Germline-derived CDR1 and CDR2 are KGHSH and LQKENI. DNA for the CDR3: TGTGCCAGCTCACCATGGTTCGGGAACACTGAAGCTTTCTTT. This codes for CASSPWFGNTEAFF.

The rearrangement uses TRBV3-1 (or the pseudogene TRBV3-2) and TRBJ2-5, with 8 bases that match TRBD2. The CDR3 extends over 13 amino acids. Per the germline V gene, CDR1 is LGHDT and CDR2 is YNNKEL (reference sequence). After removal of 4 bases from V and 2 bases from J, the junction contained 0 bases not matched to a gene. The CDR3 here is CASSPGGQETQYF. As DNA, the CDR3 is TGTGCCAGCAGCCCGGGGGGGCAAGAGACCCAGTACTTC.

The chain couples TRBV7-2 to TRBJ2-5; TRBD2 aligns across 8 bases. The CDR3 contains 13 residues. The germline CDR1 and CDR2 sequences are SGHTA and FQGNSA. Losses at the gene ends were 5 bases for V and 4 bases for J; bases not matched to a gene: 3. The CDR3 sequence: CASSRGGGETQYF. As DNA, the CDR3 is TGTGCCAGCAGCCGGGGGGGCGGAGAGACCCAGTACTTC.

This chain uses TRBV3-1 (or the pseudogene TRBV3-2) with TRBJ2-1; no reliable D call. Per germline, CDR1 LGHDT and CDR2 YNNKEL (reference sequence). The V and J ends lost 6 bases and 4 bases respectively, with 4 bases between them. This CDR3 has 11 residues. The CDR3 nucleotides are TGTGCCAGCAGGAGGTACAATGAGCAGTTCTTC. This encodes CASRRYNEQFF.

The V gene is TRBV7-8, the J gene TRBJ1-5, with D hard to call. Germline lookup yields CDR1 SGHVS and CDR2 FQNEAQ. Trimming removed 5 bases from V and 0 bases from J, with 11 bases in between. The CDR3 has 15 residues. The CDR3 nucleotides read TGTGCCAGCAGCCCAAGAGGAGGTAGCAATCAGCCCCAGCATTTT. Amino acids: CASSPRGGSNQPQHF. The variable domain in full, completed from reference TRBV7-8 and TRBJ1-5, reads GAGVSQSPRYKVAKRGQDVALRCDPISGHVSLFWYQQALGQGPEFLTYFQNEAQLDKSGLPSDRFFAERPEGSVSTLKIQRTQQEDSAVYLCASSPRGGSNQPQHFGDGTRLSIL.

The rearrangement links TRBV21-1 to TRBJ2-7; the table calls TRBD2, which could not be checked here. TRBV21-1 is classified as a pseudogene. There are 14 residues in the CDR3. CDR3 residues: CASSKGGGLSEQYF. The CDR3, as DNA: TGTGCCAGCAGCAAAGGCGGAGGACTGAGCGAGCAGTACTTC.

This clone showed up many times. In nucleotides, the CDR3 is TGTGCCAGCAGCACTCGGTCTTTCACCGGGGAGCTGTTTTTT. Its translation is CASSTRSFTGELFF. The chain couples TRBV9 to TRBJ2-2; D remains unclear. The germline gives CDR1 SGDLS, CDR2 YYNGEE. The CDR3 loop spans 14 amino acids. Trimming cost V 4 bases and J 4 bases, with 11 bases left between them. Using reference TRBV9 and TRBJ2-2 for the parts outside the CDR3, the full variable domain is DSGVTQTPKHLITATGQRVTLRCSPRSGDLSVYWYQQSLDQGLQFLIQYYNGEERAKGNILERFSAQQFPDLHSELNLSSLELGDSALYFCASSTRSFTGELFFGEGSRLTVL.

The CDR3 spells CASSLTSGGVINTQYF. The DNA of the CDR3 is TGTGCCAGCAGCCTAACTAGCGGGGGGGTCATAAATACGCAGTATTTT. J is TRBJ2-3 and V is TRBV3-1 (or the pseudogene TRBV3-2), with 13 bases matching TRBD2. The germline gives CDR1 LGHDT, CDR2 YNNKEL (reference sequence). The trim removed 4 bases at V and 7 bases at J, leaving 8 bases unmatched. The CDR3 is 16 amino acids.

The chain employs TRBV4-1 and TRBJ2-7; unclear D gene. V lost 4 bases and J lost 10, with 17 bases in between. The CDR3 sequence is 13 residues long. Per germline, CDR1 MGHRA and CDR2 YSYEKL. CDR3: CASSPGPLSVQYF. The CDR3 DNA sequence: TGCGCCAGCAGCCCTGGTCCCCTTTCAGTACAGTACTTC.

CDR3 in amino acids: CASSARQVSTDTQYF. The CDR3 nucleotides are TGTGCCAGCAGCGCTCGACAGGTTAGCACAGATACGCAGTATTTT. V usage is TRBV9 and J usage is TRBJ2-3, with a possible D match to TRBD1 (6 bases). CDR1 is SGDLS, CDR2 YYNGEE, per germline. CDR3 length: 15 amino acids. Trimming took off 3 bases at V and 0 bases at J, with 11 bases between the two ends. Full variable domain (outside the CDR3, taken from reference TRBV9 and TRBJ2-3): DSGVTQTPKHLITATGQRVTLRCSPRSGDLSVYWYQQSLDQGLQFLIQYYNGEERAKGNILERFSAQQFPDLHSELNLSSLELGDSALYFCASSARQVSTDTQYFGPGTRLTVL.

The V and J genes are TRBV29-1 and TRBJ1-2; D is unclear. V shed 8 bases and J shed 7 bases, with 14 bases lying between them. CDR3 length: 11 amino acids. Germline CDR1 reads SQVTM; CDR2 reads ANQGSEA. Here the CDR3 DNA reads TGCAGCACGGACTTTCCTGGTGGCTACACCTTC. It yields the protein CSTDFPGGYTF.

This rearrangement joins TRBV3-1 (or the pseudogene TRBV3-2) to TRBJ1-2; unclear D gene. The V and J ends lost 0 bases and 4 bases respectively, with 6 bases between them. The CDR3 contains 13 residues. Germline V gene data show CDR1 as LGHDT and CDR2 as YNNKEL (reference sequence). The CDR3 DNA is TGTGCCAGCAGCCAAGATGGGAGCTATGGCTACACCTTC. It translates to CASSQDGSYGYTF.

This chain uses TRBV12-5 with TRBJ2-2; D is uncertain. The CDR3 is 13 residues long. Trimming removed 6 bases from V and 4 bases from J, with 9 bases in between. The germline CDR1 and CDR2 sequences are LGHNT and FRNRAP. The CDR3 DNA is TGTGCTAGTGGGCAGTTAACCACCGGGGAGCTGTTTTTT. This sequence encodes CASGQLTTGELFF.

Only one count was recorded for this clone. J is TRBJ2-1 and V is TRBV11-2; the D gene is possibly TRBD1 (6 bases). The CDR3 loop spans 16 amino acids. The germline CDR1 and CDR2 sequences are SGHAT and FQNNGV. Trimming removed 5 bases from V and 7 bases from J, with 21 bases in between. CDR3 amino acids: CASSVSGTHFPNEQFF. The CDR3 DNA follows: TGTGCCAGCAGCGTCTCCGGGACACACTTTCCTAATGAGCAGTTCTTC.

The rearrangement links TRBV7-9 to TRBJ1-4; 8 nucleotides line up with TRBD1. The germline gives CDR1 SEHNR, CDR2 FQNEAQ (reference sequence). The trim removed 3 bases at V and 0 bases at J, leaving 6 bases unmatched. CDR3 length: 17 residues. The CDR3 nucleotides read TGTGCCAGCAGCTTGGACAGGGCGGCAGCAACTAATGAAAAACTGTTTTTT. Translation gives CASSLDRAAATNEKLFF.

This chain connects TRBV3-1 (or the pseudogene TRBV3-2) to TRBJ2-3; D gene unclear. Per germline, CDR1 LGHDT and CDR2 YNNKEL (reference sequence). With 4 bases removed from V and 9 bases from J, the gap between germline ends came to 14 bases. The CDR3 has 13 residues. CDR3 loop: CASSPLSGETQYF. CDR3 DNA sequence: TGTGCCAGCAGCCCCCTCTCAGGTGAAACGCAGTATTTT.

In this sample, this clone turned up a few times. The chain is built from TRBV5-1 and TRBJ1-6; maybe TRBD1 (5 bases). This CDR3 is built from 14 residues. Trimming left V 0 bases short and J 9 bases short, with 10 bases between. Germline V gene sequence: CDR1 SGHRS, CDR2 YFSETQ. The CDR3 bases are TGCGCCAGCAGCTTGGAGGACAACCGTTCACCCCTCCACTTT. Amino acids: CASSLEDNRSPLHF.